This T cell receptor beta chain was captured by sequencing in a study of blood T cell repertoires in COVID-19. Study-wide background: From the United States, Italy and Spain came samples of acute and convalescent COVID-19. Sources were T cells, B-cell-depleted T cells, or PBMCs; the material itself was cDNA or gDNA.

This clone has only one observation. Produced via immunoSEQ multiplex PCR; TCRdb's table is partial and in-frame only. The sample records around 200,000 clones, around three quarters being singletons. The receptor was derived from a woman in her seventies with acute or convalescent COVID-19. Material for sequencing was peripheral blood.

CDR3 nucleotide sequence: TGTGCCAGCAGCCAACCTCTTAGTCAGCAGTACTTC. Protein sequence: CASSQPLSQQYF. The chain links TRBV3-1 (or the pseudogene TRBV3-2) to TRBJ2-7; D gene unclear. Germline lookup yields CDR1 LGHDT and CDR2 YNNKEL (reference sequence). Trimming stripped 2 bases from V and 8 bases from J, with 10 bases between. The length of the CDR3 is 12 residues.